The sequence of this T cell receptor beta chain was determined in a study of T cell responses to AZD1222 COVID-19 vaccine. Points from the study as a whole: Among the donors, most were white British and more were female, and clonal diversity was possibly underestimated. Epitopes outside B.1.351 and B.1.1.7 mutated regions reportedly drew nearly half of spike TCRs. CD4 TCRs associated with vaccination spanned spike, dominating at 160-218 and 743-854.

In the case of this clone: The antigen remains undetermined.

Only in-frame clones appear in the TCRdb table, and some are missing; sequencing was by immunoSEQ multiplex PCR. In the table there are 110,000 or so clones, 85% to 90% of which are singletons. Germline-derived CDR1 and CDR2 are MNHEY and SMNVEV (reference sequence). The CDR3 is 15 residues long. Trimming took 3 bases from V and 7 from J; bases not matched to a gene: 5. It was second doses at about 4 or about 12 weeks that were pooled. The rearrangement links TRBV27 to TRBJ2-7; 14 nucleotides agree with TRBD2. The starting material was peripheral blood, obtained 28 days after the second AZD1222 dose. This clonotype was obtained from an adult who received the AZD1222 COVID-19 vaccine. CDR3: CASSLWTSGRSEQYF. The CDR3 coding sequence is TGTGCCAGCAGTTTGTGGACTAGCGGGAGGAGTGAGCAGTACTTC.